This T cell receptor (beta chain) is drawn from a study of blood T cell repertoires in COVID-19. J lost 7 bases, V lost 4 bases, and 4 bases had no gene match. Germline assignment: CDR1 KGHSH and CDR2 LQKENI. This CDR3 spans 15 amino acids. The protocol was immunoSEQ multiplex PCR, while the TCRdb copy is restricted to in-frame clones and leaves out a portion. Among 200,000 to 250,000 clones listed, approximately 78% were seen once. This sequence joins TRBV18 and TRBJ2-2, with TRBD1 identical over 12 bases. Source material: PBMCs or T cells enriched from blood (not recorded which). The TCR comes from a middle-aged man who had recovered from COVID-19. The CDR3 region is CASSLGQGAVGELFF. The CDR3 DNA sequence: TGTGCCAGCTCACTGGGACAGGGGGCCGTCGGGGAGCTGTTTTTT. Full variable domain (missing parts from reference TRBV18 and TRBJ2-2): NAGVMQNPRHLVRRRGQEARLRCSPMKGHSHVYWYRQLPEEGLKFMVYLQKENIIDESGMPKERFSAEFPKEGPSILRIQQVVRGDSAAYFCASSLGQGAVGELFFGEGSRLTVL.